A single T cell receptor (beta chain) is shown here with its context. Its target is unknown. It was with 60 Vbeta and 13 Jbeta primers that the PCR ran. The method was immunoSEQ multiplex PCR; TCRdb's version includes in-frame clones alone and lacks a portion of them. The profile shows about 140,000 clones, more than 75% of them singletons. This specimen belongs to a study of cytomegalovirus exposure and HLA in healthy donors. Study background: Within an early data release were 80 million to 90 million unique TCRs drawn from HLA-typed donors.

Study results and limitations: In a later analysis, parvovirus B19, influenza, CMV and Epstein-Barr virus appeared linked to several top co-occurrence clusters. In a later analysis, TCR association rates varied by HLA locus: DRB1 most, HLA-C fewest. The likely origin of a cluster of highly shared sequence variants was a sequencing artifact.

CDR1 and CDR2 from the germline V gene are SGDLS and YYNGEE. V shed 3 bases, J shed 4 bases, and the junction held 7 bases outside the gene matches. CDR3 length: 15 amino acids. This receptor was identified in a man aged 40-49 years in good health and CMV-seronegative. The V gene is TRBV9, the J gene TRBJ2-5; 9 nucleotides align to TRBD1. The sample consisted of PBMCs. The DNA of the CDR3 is TGTGCCAGCAGCGGGCTGGGGACAGGGAGAGAGACCCAGTACTTC. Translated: CASSGLGTGRETQYF. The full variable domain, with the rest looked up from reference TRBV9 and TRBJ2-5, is DSGVTQTPKHLITATGQRVTLRCSPRSGDLSVYWYQQSLDQGLQFLIQYYNGEERAKGNILERFSAQQFPDLHSELNLSSLELGDSALYFCASSGLGTGRETQYFGPGTRLLVL.